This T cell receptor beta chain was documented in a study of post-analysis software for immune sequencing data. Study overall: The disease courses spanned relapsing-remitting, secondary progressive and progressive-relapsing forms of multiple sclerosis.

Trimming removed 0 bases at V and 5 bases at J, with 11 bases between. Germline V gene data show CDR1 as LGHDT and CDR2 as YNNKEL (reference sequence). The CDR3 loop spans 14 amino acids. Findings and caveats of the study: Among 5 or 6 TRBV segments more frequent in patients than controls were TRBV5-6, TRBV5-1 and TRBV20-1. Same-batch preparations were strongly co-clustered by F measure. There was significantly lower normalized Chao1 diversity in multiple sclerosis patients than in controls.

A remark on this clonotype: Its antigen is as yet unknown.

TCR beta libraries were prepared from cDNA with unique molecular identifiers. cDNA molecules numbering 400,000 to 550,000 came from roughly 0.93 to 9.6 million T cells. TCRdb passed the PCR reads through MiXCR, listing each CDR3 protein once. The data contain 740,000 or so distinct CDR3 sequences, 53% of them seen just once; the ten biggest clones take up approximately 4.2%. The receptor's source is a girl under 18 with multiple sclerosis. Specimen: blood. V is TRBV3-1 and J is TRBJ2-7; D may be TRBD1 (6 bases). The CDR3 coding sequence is TGTGCCAGCAGCCAAGATACAGGGCCCAACGAGCAGTACTTC. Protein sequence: CASSQDTGPNEQYF.